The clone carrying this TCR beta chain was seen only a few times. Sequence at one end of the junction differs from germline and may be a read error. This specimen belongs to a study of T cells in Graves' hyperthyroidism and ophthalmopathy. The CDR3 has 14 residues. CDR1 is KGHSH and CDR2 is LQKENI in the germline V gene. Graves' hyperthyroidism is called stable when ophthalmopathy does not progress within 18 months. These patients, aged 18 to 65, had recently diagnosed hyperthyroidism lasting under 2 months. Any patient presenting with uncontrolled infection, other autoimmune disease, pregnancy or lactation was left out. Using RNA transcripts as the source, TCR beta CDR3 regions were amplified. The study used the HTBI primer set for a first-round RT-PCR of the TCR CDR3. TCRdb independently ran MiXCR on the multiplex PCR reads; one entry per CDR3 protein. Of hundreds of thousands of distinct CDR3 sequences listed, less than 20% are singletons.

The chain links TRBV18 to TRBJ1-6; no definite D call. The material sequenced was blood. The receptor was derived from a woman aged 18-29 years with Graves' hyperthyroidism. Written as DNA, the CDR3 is TGTGCCAGCCCACCAGACCCCGGGAGGTCACCCCTCCACTTT. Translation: CASPPDPGRSPLHF.